This TCR beta chain was captured by sequencing in a study of blood T cells in healthy people across ages. Per germline, CDR1 LGHNT and CDR2 FRNRAP. The CDR3 length is 14 residues. V was cut by 7 bases and J by 6 bases, with 19 bases left in between. Using a J-beta primer mix together with a sample-barcoded 5' primer, a second PCR was run for roughly 6 to 11 cycles. MiXCR, run by TCRdb on the 5' RACE reads, gives a single entry per CDR3 protein. Here the sample spans 550,000 to 750,000 distinct CDR3 sequences, over 20% being singletons. The sample was blood. This clonotype was obtained from a man between 70 and 80 years old in good health. The chain joins TRBV12-5 to TRBJ2-7; possibly TRBD1 for D (7 bases). CDR3 loop: CASAPEGAIGEQYF. As DNA, the CDR3 is TGTGCTAGTGCCCCGGAGGGGGCCATAGGCGAGCAGTACTTC.